The next 19 T cell receptor beta chains were all read from a single sample in a study of shared clonotypes between healthy human individuals. Profiling relied on immunoSEQ multiplex PCR, and the TCRdb table lists in-frame clones only, not all of them. Of over a million clones listed, 95% to 99% are singletons. The sequenced sample consisted of naive CD4+ T cells sorted from blood. Subset in this sample: CD45RA+ positively selected. All receptors derive from a man aged 25 to 45 in good health.

In the case of this clone: Germline is not matched at one junction end, which may reflect a read error. The chain has TRBV7-7 and TRBJ2-2, with D unclear. Germline V gene sequence: CDR1 SSHAT, CDR2 FNYEAQ (reference sequence). This CDR3 region has 14 residues. DNA for the CDR3: TGTGCTAGCAGCTTAGGTTCAGTACGCGGGGAGCTGTTTTTT. Amino acid sequence: CASSLGSVRGELFF. The full variable domain, in which reference TRBV7-7 and TRBJ2-2 provide the parts outside the CDR3, is GAGVSQSPRYKVTKRGQDVTLRCDPISSHATLYWYQQALGQGPEFLTYFNYEAQPDKSGLPSDRFSAERPEGSISTLTIQRTEQRDSAMYRCASSLGSVRGELFFGEGSRLTVL.

The chain joins TRBV18 to TRBJ1-2; D unresolved. This CDR3 contains 12 residues. V lost 2 bases and J lost 6, with 7 bases in between. In germline, CDR1 is KGHSH, CDR2 LQKENI. The CDR3 DNA is TGTGCCAGCTCACCATGGCAAGATGGCTACACCTTC. As protein: CASSPWQDGYTF.

The chain carries TRBV9 and TRBJ1-2; 9 bases fit TRBD1. J was trimmed by 3 bases and V by 4 bases; bases with no gene match: 13. This CDR3 has 17 amino acids. The V gene's germline CDR1 is SGDLS and CDR2 YYNGEE. The CDR3 loop is CASSRVARGQGDYGYTF. Written as DNA, the CDR3 is TGTGCCAGCAGCCGAGTGGCCCGGGGACAGGGTGACTATGGCTACACCTTC.

This clone has just one count. The chain employs TRBV5-1 and TRBJ2-7; weak D call: TRBD2 (5 bases). Germline V lookup: CDR1 SGHRS, CDR2 YFSETQ. Trimming left V 0 bases short and J 6 bases short, with 19 bases between. This CDR3 comprises 16 residues. CDR3 DNA: TGCGCCAGCAGCTTGGCCGGGGTTATCGCTACCTCCGAGCAGTACTTC. Protein product: CASSLAGVIATSEQYF.

V usage is TRBV19 and J usage is TRBJ2-2; maybe TRBD2 (6 bases). Germline CDR1 and CDR2: LNHDA and SQIVND (reference sequence). The CDR3 is 14 amino acids. The ends were cut back, 3 bases at V and 3 bases at J, with 8 bases in the middle. The CDR3 nucleotides read TGTGCCAGTAGTATCGGGGACTACACCGGGGAGCTGTTTTTT. Amino acids: CASSIGDYTGELFF.

The CDR3, as DNA: TGTGCTAGTGGTTTGACAGGGAAGAACACCGGGGAGCTGTTTTTT. This codes for CASGLTGKNTGELFF. V and J are TRBV12-5 and TRBJ2-2; weak D call: TRBD1 (6 bases). There are 15 residues in the CDR3. V was shortened by 2 bases and J by 1 base, with 8 bases between the two germline ends. Germline lookup yields CDR1 LGHNT and CDR2 FRNRAP.

This chain connects TRBV28 to TRBJ2-5; D might be TRBD1 (5 bases). Trimming removed 3 bases from V and 5 bases from J, with 13 bases in between. The CDR3 is made up of 14 amino acids. Germline V lookup: CDR1 MDHEN, CDR2 SYDVKM. CDR3 sequence (DNA): TGTGCCAGCAGTTTCTCCGGACCAGGGGAGACCCAGTACTTC. Protein sequence: CASSFSGPGETQYF.

The CDR3 is CASSPPGLPGTQYF. The CDR3 coding sequence is TGTGCCAGCAGTCCTCCGGGACTGCCCGGTACGCAGTATTTT. The V and J genes are TRBV27 and TRBJ2-3, with D possibly matching TRBD2 (6 bases). CDR1 MNHEY and CDR2 SMNVEV come from the germline V gene (reference sequence). This CDR3 has 14 amino acids. The V end was cut by 5 bases, the J end by 8 bases, with 17 bases between.

The chain has TRBV7-9 and TRBJ2-7; D not resolved. Trimming took off 0 bases at V and 0 bases at J, with 6 bases between the two ends. Looked up from germline, CDR1 is SEHNR and CDR2 is FQNEAQ (reference sequence). The CDR3 runs 14 residues. CDR3 DNA: TGTGCCAGCAGCTTAGCCGGCCGCTCCTACGAGCAGTACTTC. It is translated as CASSLAGRSYEQYF.

This chain uses TRBV7-6 with TRBJ1-3, with TRBD1 identical over 8 bases. The junction had 7 bases not matched to a gene; V was cut back by 5 bases and J by 1 base. Germline-derived CDR1 and CDR2 are SGHVS and FNYEAQ. The length of the CDR3 is 16 residues. The CDR3 nucleotides are TGTGCCAGCAGCCTATCGACAGGGGAGTCTGGAAACACCATATATTTT. Its protein product is CASSLSTGESGNTIYF.

This chain joins TRBV9 and TRBJ2-1; TRBD1 is a possible D gene (5 bases). Germline CDR1 and CDR2: SGDLS and YYNGEE. Trimming cost V 1 base and J 6 bases, with 14 bases left between them. The CDR3 has 15 residues. The CDR3 loop reads CASSVFIQGGNEQFF. CDR3 in DNA: TGTGCCAGCAGCGTATTTATCCAGGGTGGCAATGAGCAGTTCTTC.

The V call is TRBV4-3, the J call TRBJ2-1; D is unclear. The CDR3 is 17 residues long. The V gene lost 0 bases and the J gene lost 2 bases, with 14 bases spanning the gap. CDR1 LGHNA and CDR2 YSLEER come from the germline V gene. The CDR3, as DNA: TGCGCCAGCAGCCAAGATCAGAGGCTACTCCCCTACAATGAGCAGTTCTTC. It is translated as CASSQDQRLLPYNEQFF.

The chain couples TRBV19 to TRBJ1-5; D might be TRBD1 (6 bases). V was clipped by 5 bases and J by 0 bases, with 14 bases between them. Germline V gene data show CDR1 as LNHDA and CDR2 as SQIVND (reference sequence). The CDR3 contains 16 residues. CDR3 DNA: TGTGCCAGTAGTCCAGGACAGAGTAATAGCAATCAGCCCCAGCATTTT. This codes for CASSPGQSNSNQPQHF.

This clone showed up just once. The genes are TRBV6-1 and TRBJ1-2; weak D call: TRBD1 (6 bases). Germline assignment: CDR1 MNHNS and CDR2 SASEGT. V lost 0 bases and J 5 bases, leaving 13 bases between the germline ends. The CDR3 spans 15 residues. CDR3 sequence reads: CASSEADRLGYGYTF. CDR3 nucleotides: TGTGCCAGCAGTGAAGCTGACAGGCTGGGGTATGGCTACACCTTC.

The genes are TRBV29-1 and TRBJ1-5; TRBD1 matches at 8 bases. The CDR3 is 13 residues long. With 6 bases clipped from V and 2 bases from J, the junction kept 3 bases outside the gene matches. CDR1 is SQVTM and CDR2 is ANQGSEA in the germline V gene. The CDR3 nucleotides read TGCAGCGTCCGGGGACAGGGCAATCAGCCCCAGCATTTT. This sequence encodes CSVRGQGNQPQHF.

The chain is built from TRBV23-1 and TRBJ1-1, with D tentatively TRBD1 (5 bases). TRBV23-1 is labeled an ORF, and its function is uncertain. Trimming removed 6 bases at V and 6 bases at J, with 11 bases between. The CDR3 runs to 12 residues. CDR3 DNA: TGCGCCAGCAGCCCTACAGGAGCTGAAGCTTTCTTT. Its protein product is CASSPTGAEAFF.

V and J are TRBV18 and TRBJ1-3; possible D gene TRBD1, 6 bases. The V end was cut by 2 bases, the J end by 0 bases, with 11 bases between. CDR1 is KGHSH, CDR2 LQKENI, per germline. CDR3 length: 16 amino acids. CDR3: CASSPMTGISGNTIYF. As DNA, the CDR3 is TGTGCCAGCTCACCAATGACAGGCATCTCTGGAAACACCATATATTTT.

The J gene is TRBJ1-3, the V gene TRBV9; no clear D. Trimming removed 0 bases at V and 7 bases at J, with 8 bases between. Germline CDR1 and CDR2: SGDLS and YYNGEE. This CDR3 has 13 amino acids. CDR3 nucleotides: TGTGCCAGCAGCGTAGACGGGGATAACACCATATATTTT. It codes for CASSVDGDNTIYF.

The chain recombines TRBV6-6 with TRBJ2-1, with D maybe TRBD2 (5 bases). Trimming took off 0 bases at V and 8 bases at J, with 11 bases between the two ends. This CDR3 is 14 amino acids long. Per the germline V gene, CDR1 is MNHNY and CDR2 is SVGAGI (reference sequence). The CDR3 sequence is CASSYSIGGDEQFF. As DNA, the CDR3 is TGTGCCAGCAGTTACTCGATTGGAGGCGATGAGCAGTTCTTC.